The rows below give T cell receptor beta chains drawn from one sample of a study of cytomegalovirus exposure and HLA in healthy donors. The data were produced by immunoSEQ multiplex PCR, yet TCRdb's version contains in-frame clones alone and is incomplete. The sample lists roughly 58,000 clones, approximately 80% seen once, with roughly 3.9% in the top ten. Sequenced material: PBMCs. The source is a woman in her 40s in good health and CMV-seronegative. The CDR3 runs from the conserved cysteine through the conserved F or W. The D gene is left open where the match is weak. The size field is filled for only some rows; it gives once, few, many or a size class.

>TRBJ2-7|TRBV9|TRBD2|-
TGTGCCAGCAGCCCTCAGGGACTAGCGGATTTCTACGAGCAGTACTTC
CASSPQGLADFYEQYF
>TRBJ1-5|TRBV28|-|-
TGTGCCAGCAGTGGAACAGGGTCTGGAAATCAGCCCCAGCATTTT
CASSGTGSGNQPQHF
>TRBJ2-7|TRBV2|TRBD2|-
TGTGCCAGCAGAGCGGGAGACTCCTACGAGCAGTACTTC
CASRAGDSYEQYF
>TRBJ2-5|TRBV28|-|-
TGTGCCAGCAGTCAACAGGGACGGGAGACCCAGTACTTC
CASSQQGRETQYF
>TRBJ2-1|TRBV4-2|TRBD2|-
TGTGCCAGCAGCCAAGAGGGGAGCGGGACCCCCTACAATGAGCAGTTCTTC
CASSQEGSGTPYNEQFF
>TRBJ1-1|TRBV14|-|-
TGTGCCAGCAGCCAAGCAGGGAACACTGAAGCTTTCTTT
CASSQAGNTEAFF
>TRBJ1-1|TRBV19|TRBD1|-
TGTGCCAGTAGTATAACAGGGGTAACAGAAGCTTTCTTT
CASSITGVTEAFF
>TRBJ1-6|TRBV9|-|-
TGTGCCAGCGGGGCAGCTCCTCGCCCTAATTCACCCCTCCACTTT
CASGAAPRPNSPLHF
>TRBJ2-3|TRBV5-1|TRBD2|-
TGCGCCAGCAGCTCGGGCGGGAGGGGAGATACGCAGTATTTT
CASSSGGRGDTQYF
>TRBJ2-3|TRBV18|TRBD2|-
TGTGCCAGCTCATGGGTAGCGGGAGTTGGTCGAGGAGATACGCAGTATTTT
CASSWVAGVGRGDTQYF
>TRBJ1-4|TRBV5-1|TRBD1|-
TGCGCCAGCAGCTCCGGGACAGGGGTATCCGGTGAAAAACTGTTTTTT
CASSSGTGVSGEKLFF
>TRBJ1-3|TRBV18|TRBD1|once
TGTGCCAGCTCACCAAGGGACAGGCTGCGGGGAAACACCATATATTTT
CASSPRDRLRGNTIYF
>TRBJ2-7|TRBV27|TRBD1|-
TGTGCCAGCAGTTCGACAGGGGGAGGCTACGAGCAGTACTTC
CASSSTGGGYEQYF
>TRBJ1-2|TRBV9|-|-
TGTGCCAGCAGCCCAGACAGGTCTAACTATGGCTACACCTTC
CASSPDRSNYGYTF
>TRBJ1-1|TRBV4-3|-|few
TGCGCCAGCAGCCAAGATCGCGGGGGGACATTAAAAGCTTTCTTT
CASSQDRGGTLKAFF
>TRBJ1-4|TRBV19|-|once
TGTGCCCGTCAGGAAAAACTGTTTTTT
CARQEKLFF
>TRBJ2-3|TRBV7-3|-|-
TGTGCCAGCAGCCGGGACAACACAGATACGCAGTATTTT
CASSRDNTDTQYF
>TRBJ2-7|TRBV18|-|-
TGTGCCAGCTCTCTTTCCTCCTACGAGCAGTACTTC
CASSLSSYEQYF
>TRBJ2-1|TRBV30|TRBD2|-
TGTGCCTGGAGTTGGCTAGCGGGCCGCTACAATGAGCAGTTCTTC
CAWSWLAGRYNEQFF
>TRBJ2-1|TRBV27|TRBD1|-
TGTGCCAGCAGTTTATCAGAACCGGGACAGGAGATAGTGGGGTCGAGGCATGAGCAGTTCTTC
CASSLSEPGQEIVGSRHEQFF
>TRBJ1-2|TRBV7-2|-|-
TGTGCCAGCAGCTCCTTACAGGGACTATATGGCTACACCTTC
CASSSLQGLYGYTF
>TRBJ2-1|TRBV5-1|TRBD2|-
TGCGCCAGCACCCAAGCGGGAGGGCCGGGGAATGAGCAGTTCTTC
CASTQAGGPGNEQFF
>TRBJ2-5|TRBV11-2|TRBD2|once
TGTGCCAGCAGCTTAGTGTCCGCGGGAGGATCGGAGACCCAGTACTTC
CASSLVSAGGSETQYF
>TRBJ2-5|TRBV4-3|-|-
TGCGCCAGCAGCCAAGATCTGAGTGGGAGCGCCCAAGAGACCCAGTACTTC
CASSQDLSGSAQETQYF
>TRBJ1-1|TRBV14|-|-
TGTGCCAGCAGCCAAGTCGGGGGGGGCACTGAAGCTTTCTTT
CASSQVGGGTEAFF
>TRBJ2-3|TRBV5-1|TRBD2|-
TGCGCCAGCAGCCTGTATAGCGGGGAGGGCCTCGGCACAGATACGCAGTATTTT
CASSLYSGEGLGTDTQYF
>TRBJ1-4|TRBV28|-|-
TGTGCCAGCAGTCGAGACGGGGGGGTATACGAAAAACTGTTTTTT
CASSRDGGVYEKLFF
>TRBJ1-2|TRBV5-6|-|-
TGTGCCAGCAGCTTGACAACCTATGGCTACACCTTC
CASSLTTYGYTF
>TRBJ2-5|TRBV9|TRBD2|-
TGTGCCAGCAGCGTTGGGACGGGAGGGCCGGCGGGAGAGACCCAGTACTTC
CASSVGTGGPAGETQYF
>TRBJ2-1|TRBV9|-|-
TGTGCCAGCAGCGTAGGGCTAGCGAGCTCCTACAATGAGCAGTTCTTC
CASSVGLASSYNEQFF
>TRBJ1-1|TRBV6-1|TRBD1|few
TGTGCCAGCAGTGAAACACCAACCGGGACAGGGGCGTCGCAAGCTTTCTTT
CASSETPTGTGASQAFF
>TRBJ1-2|TRBV5-6|-|-
TGTGCCAGCAGCTTGGCAGGACAGACAGCTAGCTATGGCTACACCTTC
CASSLAGQTASYGYTF
>TRBJ1-3|TRBV5-1|-|-
TGCGCCAGCAGCTTGGATCCAGGGGTTGGAAACACCATATATTTT
CASSLDPGVGNTIYF
>TRBJ1-2|TRBV9|-|-
TGTGCCAGCAGCGTAGATGACAGTCCCTATGGCTACACCTTC
CASSVDDSPYGYTF
>TRBJ2-7|TRBV4-2|TRBD1|-
TGTGCCAGCAGCCCAACCGACAGGGTCTACGAGCAGTACTTC
CASSPTDRVYEQYF
>TRBJ1-2|TRBV19|-|-
TGTGCCAGTAGTACAGGGTACGGCTACACCTTC
CASSTGYGYTF
>TRBJ2-1|TRBV18|TRBD2|-
TGTGCCAGCTCATCGACTAGCGGGAGCAACAATGAGCAGTTCTTC
CASSSTSGSNNEQFF
>TRBJ2-7|TRBV19|-|few
TGTGCCAGTACCCCTGGAGGGAACGATTACGAGCAGTACTTC
CASTPGGNDYEQYF
>TRBJ1-1|TRBV6-5|-|-
TGTGCCAGCAGGAGCACCTCCGCTTCTGAAGCTTTCTTT
CASRSTSASEAFF
>TRBJ2-5|TRBV18|-|-
TGTGCCAGCTCACCGACCCGGGTGGAGACCCAGTACTTC
CASSPTRVETQYF